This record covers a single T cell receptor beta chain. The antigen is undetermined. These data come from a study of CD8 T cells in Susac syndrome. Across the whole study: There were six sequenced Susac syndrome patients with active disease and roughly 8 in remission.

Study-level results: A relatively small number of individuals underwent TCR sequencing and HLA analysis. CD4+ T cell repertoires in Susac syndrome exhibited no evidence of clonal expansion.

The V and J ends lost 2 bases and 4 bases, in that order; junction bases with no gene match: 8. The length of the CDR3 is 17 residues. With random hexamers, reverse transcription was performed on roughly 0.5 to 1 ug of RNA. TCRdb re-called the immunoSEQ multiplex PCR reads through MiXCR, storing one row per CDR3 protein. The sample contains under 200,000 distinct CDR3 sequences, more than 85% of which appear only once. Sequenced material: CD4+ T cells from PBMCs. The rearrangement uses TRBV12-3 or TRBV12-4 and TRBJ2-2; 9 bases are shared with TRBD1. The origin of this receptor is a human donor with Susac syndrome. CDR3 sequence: CASSLYGQGLGTGELFF. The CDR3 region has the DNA TGTGCCAGCAGTTTATATGGACAGGGGCTGGGCACCGGGGAGCTGTTTTTT.